This T cell receptor beta chain appears in the sequencing data of a study of T-cell reconstitution after alpha-beta-depleted transplantation in children. Trimming shortened V by 7 bases and J by 0 bases, and 12 bases separated the two germline ends. CDR3 length equals 13 residues. The germline CDR1 and CDR2 sequences are SQVTM and ANQGSEA. Researchers prepared the TCRbeta library using unique molecular identifiers, the study reports. TCRdb used MiXCR to reprocess the PCR reads, holding one entry per CDR3 protein. The sample yields about 500,000 distinct CDR3 sequences, over 25% seen once. The chain links TRBV29-1 to TRBJ1-1; D unresolved. The TCR comes from a human donor who donated a stem cell graft to a child with aplastic anemia. The material was PBMCs from the stem cell graft donor, obtained from the stem cell graft. The CDR3 DNA reads as TGCAGCGGCAGAGGGCAGATGAACACTGAAGCTTTCTTT. Protein: CSGRGQMNTEAFF.